The TCR beta chain described here comes from a study of radiotherapy plus CTLA-4 blockade in lung cancer. Germline CDR1 WNHNN, CDR2 SYGVQD (reference sequence). This CDR3 spans 15 amino acids. Trimming removed 3 bases from V and 3 bases from J, with 14 bases in between. With ipilimumab providing CTLA-4 blockade, focal radiation was administered to patients who had chemo-refractory metastatic non-small-cell lung cancer. The method was immunoSEQ multiplex PCR; TCRdb's version includes in-frame clones alone and lacks a portion of them. Of 26,000 or so clones in the sample, 70% to 80% were seen once. On this clone: Its cognate antigen is unknown.

General study findings and limits: Once radiotherapy plus ipilimumab had been given, TCR clones derived from tumor expanded in blood. Dynamics of early blood T cell clones, together with interferon-beta, were reportedly the best predictors of response.

Here the sequenced sample was peripheral blood, taken from a patient treated with radiotherapy plus ipilimumab. The receptor was isolated from a human donor with non-small cell lung cancer who had stable disease on radiotherapy plus ipilimumab. The chain recombines TRBV10-1 with TRBJ1-2, with a tentative D call TRBD1 (5 bases). The DNA for the CDR3 is TGCGCCAGCAGTGATATGGTGGGACCCTACTATGGCTACACCTTC. This sequence encodes CASSDMVGPYYGYTF.